This T cell receptor (beta chain) emerged from a study of siplizumab effects on memory and regulatory T cells. Whole-study results and caveats: Alloreactive sequences whose origin lay in unstimulated CD4+ memory cells were significantly reduced by siplizumab.

A word on this clone: Its target is not known.

The ends lost 6 bases at V and 4 bases at J; junction bases unmatched: 12. This CDR3 region has 16 residues. CDR1 and CDR2 from the germline V gene are SGHTA and FQGNSA. Assay: immunoSEQ multiplex PCR; the TCRdb copy retains only in-frame clones and omits some. The sample lists 80,000 to 130,000 clones, about 90% occurring once. This TCR was sampled from a human donor in good health. Some clones in this sample may be carry-over from other donors' samples. What was sequenced was CD4+ T cells sorted from blood. The rearrangement joins TRBV7-2 to TRBJ2-3; 8 bases match TRBD2. The CDR3 here is CASRVGSGRTADTQYF. CDR3 in DNA: TGTGCCAGCAGGGTAGGGAGCGGGAGAACGGCAGATACGCAGTATTTT. The entire variable domain, with the rest obtained from reference TRBV7-2 and TRBJ2-3, is as follows: GAGVSQSPSNKVTEKGKDVELRCDPISGHTALYWYRQSLGQGLEFLIYFQGNSAPDKSGLPSDRFSAERTGGSVSTLTIQRTQQEDSAVYLCASRVGSGRTADTQYFGPGTRLTVL.